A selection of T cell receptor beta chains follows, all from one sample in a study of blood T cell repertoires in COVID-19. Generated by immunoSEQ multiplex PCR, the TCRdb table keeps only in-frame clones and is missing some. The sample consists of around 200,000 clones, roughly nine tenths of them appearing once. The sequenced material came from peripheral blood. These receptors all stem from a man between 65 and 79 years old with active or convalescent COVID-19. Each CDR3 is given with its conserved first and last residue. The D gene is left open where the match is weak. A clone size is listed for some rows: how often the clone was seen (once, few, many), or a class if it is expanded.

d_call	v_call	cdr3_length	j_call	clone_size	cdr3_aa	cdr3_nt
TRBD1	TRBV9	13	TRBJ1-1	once	CASTPQQGARAFF	TGTGCCAGCACCCCCCAGCAGGGGGCGCGAGCTTTCTTT
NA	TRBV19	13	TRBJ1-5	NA	CASSIQGQQPQHF	TGTGCCAGTAGTATCCAGGGCCAACAGCCCCAGCATTTT
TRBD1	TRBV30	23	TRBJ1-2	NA	CAWSLNPGGRISPELRKNYGYTF	TGTGCCTGGAGTTTAAACCCAGGGGGCAGGATATCCCCTGAGTTAAGAAAGAACTATGGCTACACCTTC
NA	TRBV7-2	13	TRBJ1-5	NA	CASSLDRFQPQHF	TGTGCCAGCAGCTTAGACAGGTTTCAGCCCCAGCATTTT
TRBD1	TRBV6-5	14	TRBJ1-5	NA	CASTQTGSGQPQHF	TGTGCCAGCACCCAGACAGGGAGCGGCCAGCCCCAGCATTTT
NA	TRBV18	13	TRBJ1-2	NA	CASSPRTVTGYTF	TGTGCCAGCTCACCGCGGACAGTTACTGGCTACACCTTC
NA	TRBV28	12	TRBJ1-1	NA	CASSLLSEVAFF	TGTGCCAGCAGTCTACTTTCAGAGGTGGCTTTCTTT
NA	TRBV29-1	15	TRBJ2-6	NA	CSVEEGGSGANVLTF	TGCAGCGTTGAAGAAGGAGGGTCTGGGGCCAACGTCCTGACTTTC
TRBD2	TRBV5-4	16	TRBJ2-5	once	CASSPRLAGGRETQYF	TGTGCCAGCAGCCCAAGACTAGCGGGGGGGAGGGAGACCCAGTACTTC
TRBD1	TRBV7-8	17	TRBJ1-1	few	CASSLDGLIGTGPTAFF	TGTGCCAGCAGCTTAGATGGCCTCATTGGGACAGGGCCTACAGCTTTCTTT
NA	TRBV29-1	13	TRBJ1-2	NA	CSGTTGVNYGYTF	TGCAGCGGAACGACAGGAGTTAACTATGGCTACACCTTC
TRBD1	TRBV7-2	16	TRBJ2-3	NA	CASSSRQGQVADTQYF	TGTGCCAGCAGCTCGAGACAGGGTCAGGTCGCAGATACGCAGTATTTT
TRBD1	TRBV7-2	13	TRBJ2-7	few	CASSLGTVYEQYF	TGTGCCAGCAGCCTCGGGACAGTCTACGAGCAGTACTTC
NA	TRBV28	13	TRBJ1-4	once	CASNPGLIEKLFF	TGTGCCAGCAATCCAGGGTTAATTGAAAAACTGTTTTTT
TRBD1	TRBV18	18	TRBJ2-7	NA	CASSPRAGQGALAYEQYF	TGTGCCAGCTCACCGAGGGCTGGACAGGGGGCCTTGGCCTACGAGCAGTACTTC
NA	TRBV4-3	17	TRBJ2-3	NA	CASSQVGANEGTDTQYF	TGCGCCAGCAGCCAAGTCGGCGCTAATGAGGGCACAGATACGCAGTATTTT
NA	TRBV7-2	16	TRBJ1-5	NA	CASSLDVRASNQPQHF	TGTGCCAGCAGCTTAGATGTGAGGGCAAGCAATCAGCCCCAGCATTTT
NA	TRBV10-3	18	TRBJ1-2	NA	CAISESGTGHPSNYGYTF	TGTGCCATCAGTGAGTCGGGCACAGGCCACCCATCTAACTATGGCTACACCTTC
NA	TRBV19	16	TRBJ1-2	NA	CASSGSRTANGYGYTF	TGTGCCAGTAGTGGGAGTCGGACAGCTAATGGCTATGGCTACACCTTC
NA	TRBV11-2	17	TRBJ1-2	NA	CASSRSQGRAPNYGYTF	TGTGCCAGCAGCCGGTCACAAGGGAGGGCACCTAACTATGGCTACACCTTC
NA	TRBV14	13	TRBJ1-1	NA	CASSRMGGTEAFF	TGTGCCAGCAGCCGGATGGGGGGCACTGAAGCTTTCTTT
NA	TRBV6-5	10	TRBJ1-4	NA	CATRGEKLFF	TGTGCCACCCGGGGTGAAAAACTGTTTTTT
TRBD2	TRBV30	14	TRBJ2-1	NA	CAWRMAGESNEQFF	TGTGCCTGGAGGATGGCGGGAGAATCTAATGAGCAGTTCTTC
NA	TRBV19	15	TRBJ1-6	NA	CASSLGTMDNSPLHF	TGTGCCAGTAGTCTGGGGACAATGGATAATTCACCCCTCCACTTT
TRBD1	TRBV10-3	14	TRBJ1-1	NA	CATQTLQGRAEAFF	TGTGCCACCCAAACCCTACAGGGGCGAGCTGAAGCTTTCTTT
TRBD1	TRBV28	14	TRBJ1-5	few	CASRGGQGYQPQHF	TGTGCCAGCAGGGGGGGACAGGGGTACCAGCCCCAGCATTTT
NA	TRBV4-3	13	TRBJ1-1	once	CASSQVNRLEAFF	TGCGCCAGCAGCCAAGTCAACAGATTGGAAGCTTTCTTT
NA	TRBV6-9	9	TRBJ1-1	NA	CARPGGAFF	TGTGCCAGACCCGGCGGGGCTTTCTTT